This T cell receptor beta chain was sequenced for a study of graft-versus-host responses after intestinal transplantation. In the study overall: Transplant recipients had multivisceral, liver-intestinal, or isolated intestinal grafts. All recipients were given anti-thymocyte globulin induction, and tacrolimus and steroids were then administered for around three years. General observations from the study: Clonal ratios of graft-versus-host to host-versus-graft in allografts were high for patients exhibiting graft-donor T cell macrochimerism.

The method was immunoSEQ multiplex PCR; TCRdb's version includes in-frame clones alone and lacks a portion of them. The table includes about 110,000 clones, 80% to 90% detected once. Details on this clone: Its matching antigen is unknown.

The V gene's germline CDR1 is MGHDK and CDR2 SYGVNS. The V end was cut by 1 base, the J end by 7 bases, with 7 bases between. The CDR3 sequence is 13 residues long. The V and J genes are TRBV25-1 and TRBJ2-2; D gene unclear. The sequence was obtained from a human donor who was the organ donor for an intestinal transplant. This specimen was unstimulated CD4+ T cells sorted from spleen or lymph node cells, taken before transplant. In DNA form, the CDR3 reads TGTGCCAGCAGTGAATTGGCGAGCGGGGAGCTGTTTTTT. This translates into CASSELASGELFF. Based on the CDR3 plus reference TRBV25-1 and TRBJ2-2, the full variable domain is EADIYQTPRYLVIGTGKKITLECSQTMGHDKMYWYQQDPGMELHLIHYSYGVNSTEKGDLSSESTVSRIRTEHFPLTLESARPSHTSQYLCASSELASGELFFGEGSRLTVL.